This TCR beta chain appears in the sequencing data of a study of blood T cell repertoires in COVID-19. Worth noting for this clone: At the DNA level, this CDR3 is encoded by other sequences in the same sample as well.

This CDR3 comprises 11 residues. The V and J ends lost 2 bases and 8 bases respectively, with 7 bases between them. CDR1 is SGHRS, CDR2 YFSETQ, per germline. Sequencing was performed with immunoSEQ multiplex PCR; in TCRdb, only in-frame clones are kept and a portion is missing. The data show 410,000 or so clones, 75% to 90% seen once. The receptor's source is a woman in her 30s with active or convalescent COVID-19. The sample was peripheral blood. The genes are TRBV5-1 and TRBJ1-1; D ambiguous. This chain's CDR3 is CASSLGREAFF. The CDR3 DNA is TGCGCCAGCAGCTTAGGGAGGGAAGCTTTCTTT.